These T cell receptor beta chains were read from a single sample in a study of cytomegalovirus exposure and HLA in healthy donors. Measured with immunoSEQ multiplex PCR; TCRdb has only the in-frame clones, and not every one. The sample holds around 88,000 clones, around two thirds seen once. The sample was PBMCs. All receptors come from a male donor in good health and CMV-seronegative. Both conserved end residues are part of each CDR3. Each record gives: D gene, J gene, V gene, clone size, CDR3 protein, CDR3 DNA. A D gene is named only where the DNA matches it firmly. Size is omitted from some rows. Given values are once, few, many or a class for expanded clones.

NA TRBJ2-1 TRBV4-3 once CASSQGGRGGNEQFF TGCGCCAGCAGCCAAGGAGGGAGAGGGGGCAATGAGCAGTTCTTC
NA TRBJ1-1 TRBV6-5 NA CASSYLGAGDTEAFF TGTGCCAGCAGTTACCTGGGGGCGGGAGACACTGAAGCTTTCTTT
NA TRBJ2-1 TRBV11-2 NA CASSLASSVFF TGTGCCAGCAGCTTGGCTAGCTCGGTTTTCTTC
TRBD1 TRBJ1-1 TRBV4-3 NA CASSQHGQGEAFF TGCGCCAGCAGCCAACATGGACAGGGTGAAGCTTTCTTT
NA TRBJ2-7 TRBV5-1 once CASSRGQIYEQYF TGCGCCAGCAGCCGCGGACAGATCTACGAGCAGTACTTC
NA TRBJ1-2 TRBV28 once CASSLGSLVYGYTF TGTGCCAGCAGTTTGGGCAGCCTGGTGTATGGCTACACCTTC
NA TRBJ2-3 TRBV21-1 NA CASSWGLAGDGDTQYF TGTGCCAGCAGCTGGGGACTAGCGGGAGACGGGGATACGCAGTATTTT
NA TRBJ2-3 TRBV7-2 NA CASSSLDTQYF TGTGCCAGCAGCTCACTCGATACGCAGTATTTT
NA TRBJ2-1 TRBV5-6 NA CASSPTSGVGDEQFF TGTGCCAGCAGCCCAACATCGGGGGTGGGGGATGAGCAGTTCTTC
NA TRBJ1-2 TRBV7-9 NA CSSIPGDGGFNYGYTF TGTTCCAGCATCCCCGGAGATGGGGGCTTTAACTATGGCTACACCTTC
TRBD1 TRBJ2-7 TRBV6-5 NA CASSSSGTASYEQYF TGTGCCAGCAGTTCTTCCGGGACAGCCAGCTACGAGCAGTACTTC
NA TRBJ2-1 TRBV5-1 few CASSFNNEQFF TGCGCCAGCAGCTTCAACAATGAGCAGTTCTTC
NA TRBJ2-2 TRBV7-8 NA CASRRQGGELFF TGTGCCAGCAGGAGGCAGGGGGGGGAGCTGTTTTTT
NA TRBJ2-2 TRBV7-9 NA CASSFRQTTGELFF TGTGCCAGCAGCTTTCGACAGACCACCGGGGAGCTGTTTTTT
TRBD1 TRBJ1-2 TRBV7-9 once CASSLAGQGHMGYTF TGTGCCAGCAGCTTGGCGGGACAGGGCCATATGGGCTACACCTTC
TRBD1 TRBJ2-2 TRBV12-5 NA CASGLPSTGRVDTGELFF TGTGCTAGTGGTTTGCCCTCGACAGGGCGGGTCGACACCGGGGAGCTGTTTTTT
NA TRBJ2-5 TRBV5-1 NA CASSLGGVKGETQYF TGCGCCAGCAGCTTGGGGGGGGTGAAGGGAGAGACCCAGTACTTC
NA TRBJ2-5 TRBV11-2 NA CASSLLGSREIQYF TGTGCCAGCAGCTTATTGGGGAGCCGGGAGATCCAGTACTTC
NA TRBJ2-3 TRBV7-8 NA CASSLGASTDTQYF TGTGCCAGCAGCTTGGGGGCGTCCACAGATACGCAGTATTTT
NA TRBJ1-4 TRBV30 NA CAWTGRFREKLFF TGTGCCTGGACGGGGAGGTTCAGGGAAAAACTGTTTTTT
NA TRBJ1-2 TRBV11-1 NA CASSFGGLNYGYTF TGTGCCAGCAGCTTCGGGGGGCTGAACTATGGCTACACCTTC
NA TRBJ2-3 TRBV7-2 NA CASSLVGADTQYF TGTGCCAGCAGCTTAGTCGGGGCAGATACGCAGTATTTT
TRBD2 TRBJ2-7 TRBV25-1 few CASSGRTSAAYEQYF TGTGCCAGCAGTGGTCGGACTAGCGCCGCCTACGAGCAGTACTTC
NA TRBJ2-1 TRBV6-5 NA CASSRTGLNEQFF TGTGCCAGCAGTCGTACGGGGTTAAATGAGCAGTTCTTC
TRBD1 TRBJ2-7 TRBV6-5 NA CASTSGTGAYEQYF TGTGCCAGCACCTCCGGGACAGGAGCCTACGAGCAGTACTTC
NA TRBJ1-4 TRBV6-5 NA CASREMTNEKLFF TGTGCCAGCAGAGAGATGACTAATGAAAAACTGTTTTTT
TRBD2 TRBJ2-7 TRBV7-2 NA CASSLLAGGRYEQYF TGTGCCAGCAGCTTATTAGCGGGAGGTAGATACGAGCAGTACTTC
NA TRBJ1-1 TRBV7-9 NA CASSLNREGTEAFF TGTGCCAGCAGCTTAAACAGGGAGGGCACTGAAGCTTTCTTT
NA TRBJ2-7 TRBV28 NA CASSFFFPSSYEQYF TGTGCCAGCAGTTTTTTCTTTCCCTCCTCCTACGAGCAGTACTTC
TRBD2 TRBJ2-7 TRBV6-5 once CASSYSTSGDSEQYF TGTGCCAGCAGTTACTCGACTAGCGGGGACTCTGAGCAGTACTTC
NA TRBJ2-7 TRBV7-2 NA CASSPTGAIYEQYF TGTGCCAGCAGCCCGACTGGGGCGATCTACGAGCAGTACTTC
NA TRBJ2-7 TRBV4-1 NA CASGSGTSSYEQYF TGCGCCAGCGGTAGCGGAACTTCTTCCTACGAGCAGTACTTC